These 20 T cell receptor beta chains were all obtained from the same sample, sequenced in a study of T cells after yellow fever vaccination. MiXCR, applied by TCRdb to the 5' RACE reads, yields one record per CDR3 protein. The sample includes 140,000 to 150,000 distinct CDR3 sequences, more than 6.5% of them seen just once. The starting material was CD4+ T cells sorted from PBMCs, obtained 10 days after the yellow fever booster vaccination. Source of these receptors: a man aged 25-40 years who received the YFV17D yellow fever vaccine.

The chain joins TRBV5-4 to TRBJ2-3; 12 nucleotides line up with TRBD2. Trimming took 1 base from V and 4 from J; bases not matched to a gene: 4. This CDR3 is 16 amino acids long. Germline CDR1 and CDR2: SGHNT and YYREEE (reference sequence). The CDR3: CASSLRTSGTADTQYF. For the CDR3, the DNA is TGTGCCAGCAGCTTGAGGACTAGCGGGACCGCAGATACGCAGTATTTT. The full variable domain, its missing parts supplied by reference TRBV5-4 and TRBJ2-3, is ETGVTQSPTHLIKTRGQQVTLRCSSQSGHNTVSWYQQALGQGPQFIFQYYREEENGRGNFPPRFSGLQFPNYSSELNVNALELDDSALYLCASSLRTSGTADTQYFGPGTRLTVL.

This clonotype was detected only a few times. CDR3 sequence: CSAAPPSGSSGANVLTF. In DNA, the CDR3 is TGCAGTGCTGCTCCTCCTAGCGGGAGCTCCGGGGCCAACGTCCTGACTTTC. The V and J genes are TRBV20-1 and TRBJ2-6, with 10 bases lining up with TRBD2. Trimming cost V 5 bases and J 4 bases; bases outside gene matches: 11. The CDR3 spans 17 residues. Germline assignment: CDR1 DFQATT and CDR2 SNEGSKA (reference sequence).

The chain carries TRBV30 and TRBJ2-2; perhaps D is TRBD1 or TRBD2 (5 bases each). The CDR3 extends over 15 amino acids. The V end was cut by 1 base, the J end by 4 bases, with 13 bases between. Looked up from germline, CDR1 is GTSNPN and CDR2 is SVGIG (reference sequence). CDR3 nucleotide sequence: TGTGCCTGGAGTGGGGGCCTAGCCCGCACCGGGGAGCTGTTTTTT. Protein: CAWSGGLARTGELFF.

This clonotype occurred a few times. V usage is TRBV5-4 and J usage is TRBJ2-7; maybe TRBD1 (6 bases). V lost 3 bases, J lost 2 bases, and 18 bases lay in between. Germline V gene sequence: CDR1 SGHNT, CDR2 YYREEE (reference sequence). This CDR3 region has 16 residues. The CDR3 DNA follows: TGTGCCAGCAGCTCCGTGGAACAGGGAAACCCCTACGAGCAGTACTTC. This translates into CASSSVEQGNPYEQYF.

This clonotype was recorded at least ten times. The rearrangement uses TRBV7-9 and TRBJ2-1, with D tentatively TRBD2 (6 bases). Looked up from germline, CDR1 is SEHNR and CDR2 is FQNEAQ (reference sequence). The V and J ends lost 4 bases and 6 bases respectively, with 16 bases between them. The length of the CDR3 is 15 residues. The CDR3 DNA sequence: TGTGCCAGCAGCTCAACTAGCCGTTGGTCCAATGAGCAGTTCTTC. It specifies CASSSTSRWSNEQFF.

Comment on this clonotype: With a much larger clone just one base away, this may be a read error. The chain carries TRBV11-3 and TRBJ2-1; D is possibly TRBD2 (6 bases). The CDR3 is made up of 13 amino acids. The germline gives CDR1 SGHNT, CDR2 YENEEA. V was shortened by 5 bases and J by 9 bases, with 14 bases between the two germline ends. The CDR3 DNA sequence: TGTGCCAGCAGCCGGGGCGGGGCCAGTGAGCAGTTCTTC. Translated, it gives CASSRGGASEQFF.

The sample holds a few counts of this clonotype. The rearrangement uses TRBV11-3 and TRBJ2-2; D may be TRBD1 or TRBD2 (5 bases each). V lost 5 bases and J lost 2, with 15 bases in between. Germline-derived CDR1 and CDR2 are SGHNT and YENEEA. The CDR3 contains 16 residues. The CDR3 spells CASSPPTGRNTGELFF. DNA for the CDR3: TGTGCCAGCAGCCCCCCGACGGGACGAAACACCGGGGAGCTGTTTTTT.

Concerning this clonotype: A much larger clone is a single base away; this may be a read error. The J gene is TRBJ2-5, the V gene TRBV20-1; D not resolved. Germline V gene lookup returns CDR1 DFQATT and CDR2 SNEGSKA (reference sequence). V was shortened by 2 bases and J by 5 bases, with 15 bases between the two germline ends. The CDR3 extends over 14 amino acids. The CDR3 DNA is TGCAGTGCTAGATCGGTGACTTCTAATGAGACCCAGTACTTC. Translating gives CSARSVTSNETQYF.

This clonotype has at least ten counts. V usage is TRBV5-1 and J usage is TRBJ2-3, with no clear D. V gave up 4 bases and J gave up 1 base, with 13 bases separating them. From germline, CDR1 is SGHRS and CDR2 YFSETQ. CDR3 size: 15 residues. CDR3 amino acids: CASSRITSGTDTQYF. The DNA for the CDR3 is TGCGCCAGCAGCCGTATAACGTCGGGCACAGATACGCAGTATTTT.

This clonotype was seen at least ten times. This chain joins TRBV7-6 and TRBJ2-5; D ambiguous. Trimming left V 5 bases short and J 5 bases short, with 9 bases between. The CDR3 covers 12 residues. Germline values: CDR1 SGHVS, CDR2 FNYEAQ. This chain's CDR3 is CASSQNTETQYF. As DNA, the CDR3 is TGTGCCAGCAGCCAGAACACGGAGACCCAGTACTTC. The entire variable domain, with the rest obtained from reference TRBV7-6 and TRBJ2-5, is as follows: GAGVSQSPRYKVTKRGQDVALRCDPISGHVSLYWYRQALGQGPEFLTYFNYEAQQDKSGLPNDRFSAERPEGSISTLTIQRTEQRDSAMYRCASSQNTETQYFGPGTRLLVL.

This clonotype was observed at least ten times. This chain uses TRBV20-1 with TRBJ1-4; 8 bases align to TRBD1. Germline assignment: CDR1 DFQATT and CDR2 SNEGSKA (reference sequence). The CDR3 sequence is 13 residues long. The J segment lost 7 bases and the V segment lost 5 bases, leaving 6 bases of the junction unmatched. The CDR3 region has the DNA TGCAGTGCTGGACAGGGTATCGGTGAAAAACTGTTTTTT. Residues: CSAGQGIGEKLFF.

The rearrangement links TRBV5-8 to TRBJ2-7, with 10 bases aligning to TRBD1. CDR3 length: 14 amino acids. V shed 2 bases and J 4 bases; nucleotides not matched to a gene: 3. Germline V gene lookup returns CDR1 SGHTS and CDR2 YDEGEE. CDR3 sequence: CASSFGQGGYEQYF. Here the CDR3 DNA reads TGTGCCAGCAGCTTCGGACAGGGGGGATACGAGCAGTACTTC. The full variable domain, its missing parts supplied by reference TRBV5-8 and TRBJ2-7, is EAGVTQSPTHLIKTRGQQATLRCSPISGHTSVYWYQQALGLGLQFLLWYDEGEERNRGNFPPRFSGRQFPNYSSELNVNALELEDSALYLCASSFGQGGYEQYFGPGTRLTVT.

This clonotype was seen repeatedly, ten times or more. This chain links TRBV6-5 with TRBJ2-1; D is unresolved. The CDR3 contains 13 residues. Germline values: CDR1 MNHEY, CDR2 SVGAGI. Trimming stripped 6 bases from V and 4 bases from J, with 10 bases between. The CDR3 spells CASRAYEYNEQFF. The CDR3 nucleotides read TGTGCCAGCAGAGCGTATGAGTACAATGAGCAGTTCTTC.

This clonotype was observed many times. V and J are TRBV5-1 and TRBJ2-5; possibly TRBD1 or TRBD2 for D (5 bases each). CDR3 length: 13 residues. The V end lost 4 bases, the J end lost 4 bases, and 11 bases lay between the germline ends. The V gene's germline CDR1 is SGHRS and CDR2 YFSETQ. For the CDR3, the DNA is TGCGCCAGCAGCCGGGACCGCTCAGAGACCCAGTACTTC. This codes for CASSRDRSETQYF. Full variable domain (outside the CDR3, taken from reference TRBV5-1 and TRBJ2-5): KAGVTQTPRYLIKTRGQQVTLSCSPISGHRSVSWYQQTPGQGLQFLFEYFSETQRNKGNFPGRFSGRQFSNSRSEMNVSTLELGDSALYLCASSRDRSETQYFGPGTRLLVL.

This clonotype came up many times. The V gene is TRBV6-1, the J gene TRBJ2-5; 14 bases are shared with TRBD2. CDR1 and CDR2 (germline): MNHNS, SASEGT. This CDR3 is 15 amino acids long. V shed 4 bases and J 4 bases; nucleotides not matched to a gene: 2. The CDR3 loop is CASSGTSGRSETQYF. CDR3 DNA: TGTGCCAGCAGTGGGACTAGCGGGAGGTCAGAGACCCAGTACTTC.

There are many counts of this clonotype. V is TRBV7-2 and J is TRBJ2-1; D remains unclear. CDR3 size: 14 residues. Germline CDR1 SGHTA, CDR2 FQGNSA. Trimming took off 5 bases at V and 9 bases at J, with 17 bases between the two ends. The CDR3 protein is CASSPPWLGGEQFF. CDR3 sequence (DNA): TGTGCCAGCAGCCCCCCCTGGCTAGGCGGTGAGCAGTTCTTC.

In its sample, this clonotype was seen many times. The rearrangement links TRBV9 to TRBJ2-1; 9 bases map to TRBD1. V lost 4 bases to trimming and J lost 5 bases; unmatched junction nucleotides: 7. The CDR3 extends over 15 amino acids. CDR1 is SGDLS and CDR2 is YYNGEE in the germline V gene. The CDR3 sequence: CASSFTDRGNNEQFF. The CDR3 DNA is TGTGCCAGCAGCTTCACGGACAGGGGAAACAATGAGCAGTTCTTC.

This clonotype was counted many times. V is TRBV2 and J is TRBJ1-1, with D unclear. Trimming removed 6 bases at V and 7 bases at J, with 18 bases between. The CDR3 sequence is 14 residues long. CDR1 is SNHLY and CDR2 is FYNNEI in the germline V gene. CDR3 in DNA: TGTGCCAGCAGCCAGAGACAACTGATGATTGAAGCTTTCTTT. Its translation is CASSQRQLMIEAFF. Looking up the rest from reference TRBV2 and TRBJ1-1 gives the full variable domain: EPEVTQTPSHQVTQMGQEVILRCVPISNHLYFYWYRQILGQKVEFLVSFYNNEISEKSEIFDDQFSVERPDGSNFTLKIRSTKLEDSAMYFCASSQRQLMIEAFFGQGTRLTVV.

Points on this clonotype: A much bigger clone sits one base away, suggesting this may be a read error. The chain is built from TRBV7-2 and TRBJ2-2; D call uncertain. V was shortened by 4 bases and J by 9 bases, with 6 bases between the two germline ends. Germline V CDR1 and CDR2: SGHTA, FQGNSA. The CDR3 contains 11 residues. CDR3 loop: CASSSLWELFF. The CDR3 nucleotides read TGTGCCAGCAGCTCCCTGTGGGAGCTGTTTTTT.

In its sample, this clonotype was seen a few times. The genes are TRBV12-3 or TRBV12-4 and TRBJ2-1; D is uncertain. V was shortened by 1 base and J by 13 bases, with 14 bases between the two germline ends. CDR3 length: 13 amino acids. The CDR3 coding sequence is TGTGCCAGCAGTTTAGTGACACCAAAGCCCCAGTTCTTC. Its protein product is CASSLVTPKPQFF.